This TCR beta chain comes out of a study of OX40 agonist ivuxolimab in advanced cancers. Germline assignment: CDR1 KGHSH and CDR2 LQKENI. Trimming took 2 bases from V and 5 from J, leaving 10 bases between them. The CDR3 length is 13 residues. Repertoires were generated with immunoSEQ multiplex PCR, while TCRdb's copy carries only in-frame clones and drops some. Here the sample spans some 80,000 clones, roughly four fifths being singletons. This receptor was obtained from an adult with an advanced solid tumor such as melanoma, head and neck, liver or kidney cancer. The rearrangement uses TRBV18 and TRBJ2-7; possibly TRBD1 or TRBD2 for D (6 bases each). The source material was CD4+ or CD8+ T cells sorted from blood, sampled in a trial of the OX40 agonist ivuxolimab. DNA for the CDR3: TGTGCCAGCTCACCATCCGGGGGCGACGAGCAGTACTTC. Amino acid sequence: CASSPSGGDEQYF.